These T cell receptor beta chains were read from a single sample in a study of CD8+CD57+ T cells in acquired aplastic anemia. TCRdb re-derived calls from the reads in MiXCR, one entry per CDR3 protein. The table shows around 290,000 distinct CDR3 sequences, with under 65% occurring only once. Sequenced material: sorted CD4+, CD8+, or CD8+CD57+ T cells (not recorded which) from PBMCs. These TCRs come from a human donor with aplastic anemia. CDR3s include the opening cysteine and the closing phenylalanine or tryptophan. The D gene is left open where the match is weak. Clone sizes are given selectively: once, few, many, or a class where the clone is expanded.

V gene,D gene,J gene,clone size,CDR3 protein,CDR3 DNA
TRBV7-3,.,TRBJ2-2,.,CASSFSKNTGELFF,TGTGCCAGCAGCTTCTCCAAGAACACCGGGGAGCTGTTTTTT
TRBV14,TRBD1,TRBJ1-4,.,CASSYRQGINEKLFF,TGTGCCAGCAGCTATAGACAGGGCATTAATGAAAAACTGTTTTTT
TRBV29-1,.,TRBJ1-1,once,CSVHLGGGTEAFF,TGCAGCGTGCACCTGGGGGGAGGCACTGAAGCTTTCTTT
TRBV7-3,.,TRBJ1-2,many,CASSLTRLQVYNYGYTF,TGTGCCAGCAGCTTAACCCGTTTACAGGTCTACAACTATGGCTACACCTTC
TRBV5-1,TRBD1,TRBJ2-7,many,CASSLGYRGPYEQYF,TGCGCCAGCAGCTTGGGTTACAGGGGGCCCTACGAGCAGTACTTC
TRBV7-3,TRBD2,TRBJ2-7,.,CASSPRGLAGETRLNEQYF,TGTGCCAGCAGCCCACGGGGACTAGCGGGAGAAACCCGCCTAAACGAGCAGTACTTC
TRBV7-2,.,TRBJ1-1,.,CASGFAGEAFF,TGTGCCAGCGGCTTTGCAGGTGAAGCTTTCTTT
TRBV5-1,.,TRBJ1-2,many,CASSLGDTNYGYTF,TGCGCCAGCAGCTTGGGCGATACTAACTATGGCTACACCTTC
TRBV12-3/TRBV12-4,TRBD2,TRBJ2-6,many,CASTTGGGISGANVLTF,TGTGCCAGTACCACCGGGGGAGGGATCTCTGGGGCCAACGTCCTGACTTTC
TRBV24-1,.,TRBJ2-2,.,CATSDFEGRNTGELFF,TGTGCCACCAGTGATTTCGAGGGACGGAACACCGGGGAGCTGTTTTTT
TRBV6-5,TRBD2,TRBJ2-7,many,CASSYSTSLSGYEQYF,TGTGCCAGCAGTTACTCGACTAGCCTGAGTGGGTACGAGCAGTACTTC
TRBV5-1,.,TRBJ1-6,few,CASSLGGGTNSPLHF,TGCGCCAGCAGCTTAGGGGGTGGGACGAATTCACCCCTCCACTTT
TRBV7-8,TRBD1,TRBJ2-3,.,CASSSTYRGVEQYF,TGTGCCAGCAGCTCTACTTACAGGGGAGTGGAGCAGTATTTT
TRBV7-4,.,TRBJ2-7,.,CACSFGYEQYF,TGTGCCTGCAGCTTTGGCTACGAGCAGTACTTC
TRBV6-1,TRBD2,TRBJ2-7,many,CASRSGLAGDRYEQYF,TGTGCCAGCAGATCGGGACTAGCGGGAGATCGCTACGAGCAGTACTTC
TRBV20-1,.,TRBJ1-1,once,CSAEPGGTEAFF,TGCAGTGCGGAACCAGGCGGCACTGAAGCTTTCTTT
TRBV5-1,.,TRBJ2-7,.,CASTNRGGGTSYEQYF,TGCGCCAGCACCAATCGTGGCGGCGGTACTTCCTACGAGCAGTACTTC
TRBV25-1,.,TRBJ2-5,many,CASSLSGHIQETQYF,TGTGCCAGCAGTCTTTCAGGTCATATTCAAGAGACCCAGTACTTC
TRBV29-1,.,TRBJ1-5,.,CSVYINSNQPQHF,TGCAGCGTTTACATCAACAGCAATCAGCCCCAGCATTTT
TRBV24-1,.,TRBJ2-1,.,CATRAGGSIEQFF,TGTGCCACCAGGGCAGGGGGGTCTATTGAGCAGTTCTTC
TRBV29-1,TRBD2,TRBJ2-2,.,CSVGGREGAGELFF,TGCAGCGTTGGGGGGCGGGAGGGGGCCGGGGAGCTGTTTTTT
TRBV2,.,TRBJ1-1,.,CASSDDLLTEAFF,TGTGCCAGCAGTGATGATCTCCTCACTGAAGCTTTCTTT
TRBV2,.,TRBJ2-1,many,CAYGDYNEQFF,TGTGCCTATGGGGATTACAATGAGCAGTTCTTC
TRBV12-3/TRBV12-4,.,TRBJ2-7,many,CASRSTSALEQYF,TGTGCCAGCAGATCGACAAGCGCTCTCGAGCAGTACTTC
TRBV10-3,.,TRBJ2-7,.,CATRAPAYEQYF,TGTGCCACGCGGGCCCCCGCCTACGAGCAGTACTTC
TRBV5-1,.,TRBJ1-5,.,CASSFDGGNQPQHF,TGCGCCAGCAGCTTTGATGGAGGCAATCAGCCCCAGCATTTT
TRBV7-9,.,TRBJ1-1,many,CASSLTGNTEAFF,TGTGCCAGCAGCTTGACCGGTAACACTGAAGCTTTCTTT
TRBV10-3,TRBD1,TRBJ2-7,.,CAITLDRGQREQYF,TGTGCCATCACCTTGGACAGGGGGCAACGGGAGCAGTACTTC
TRBV7-8,TRBD1,TRBJ1-6,many,CASSLVGTGTSPLHF,TGTGCCAGCAGCTTAGTTGGGACAGGGACTTCACCCCTCCACTTT
TRBV4-1,.,TRBJ1-2,many,CASSQGQVNYGYTF,TGCGCCAGCAGCCAAGGTCAAGTTAACTATGGCTACACCTTC
TRBV10-3,.,TRBJ2-3,.,CASIGQTTDTQYF,TGTGCCAGCATAGGACAGACCACAGATACGCAGTATTTT
TRBV10-3,.,TRBJ2-5,once,CAISSGVGSETQYF,TGTGCCATCAGCTCAGGGGTTGGGTCGGAGACCCAGTACTTC
TRBV20-1,TRBD2,TRBJ2-1,.,CSATPGTSGYNEQFF,TGCAGTGCCACTCCCGGGACTAGCGGATACAATGAGCAGTTCTTC
TRBV5-1,.,TRBJ2-7,many,CASSLEPTPTDEQYF,TGCGCCAGCAGCTTGGAGCCAACCCCCACGGACGAGCAGTACTTC
TRBV9,.,TRBJ2-2,few,CASSTRQVNTGELFF,TGTGCCAGCAGCACCAGACAGGTGAACACCGGGGAGCTGTTTTTT
TRBV5-1,.,TRBJ2-7,.,CASSLSVRDSPYEQYF,TGCGCCAGCAGCTTGAGTGTCCGGGACTCACCGTACGAGCAGTACTTC
TRBV7-9,.,TRBJ2-7,.,CASSQAQFDSYEQYF,TGTGCCAGCAGCCAAGCTCAGTTCGACTCCTACGAGCAGTACTTC
TRBV7-2,TRBD1,TRBJ2-7,.,CASTLRGQGAYEQYF,TGTGCCAGCACCCTCCGGGGACAGGGGGCCTACGAGCAGTACTTC
TRBV15,.,TRBJ1-1,.,CATNVGNTEAFF,TGTGCCACGAATGTCGGGAACACTGAAGCTTTCTTT
TRBV12-3/TRBV12-4,TRBD2,TRBJ2-7,.,CASGLGTTYEQYF,TGTGCTAGTGGTTTAGGGACTACCTACGAGCAGTACTTC
TRBV20-1,.,TRBJ1-3,many,CSAKHPASPGNTIYF,TGCAGTGCAAAGCATCCGGCATCACCGGGAAACACCATATATTTT
TRBV5-1,.,TRBJ1-1,few,CASSKQGTEAFF,TGCGCCAGCAGCAAACAGGGTACTGAAGCTTTCTTT
TRBV5-1,TRBD1,TRBJ1-4,many,CASRSGTGFGKLFF,TGCGCCAGCAGGTCCGGGACAGGATTCGGAAAACTGTTTTTT
TRBV7-8,.,TRBJ1-2,.,CAIQSVEGYTF,TGTGCCATCCAGAGTGTAGAGGGCTACACCTTC
TRBV12-3/TRBV12-4,TRBD1,TRBJ2-6,many,CASSLGQGASGANVLTF,TGTGCCAGCAGTTTAGGACAGGGTGCCTCTGGGGCCAACGTCCTGACTTTC
TRBV5-5,.,TRBJ1-1,.,CASSFRHPNTEAFF,TGTGCCAGCAGCTTCAGACACCCGAACACTGAAGCTTTCTTT
TRBV19,.,TRBJ1-1,.,CASSIKGSNTEAFF,TGTGCCAGTAGTATAAAGGGTTCGAACACTGAAGCTTTCTTT
TRBV20-1,.,TRBJ1-2,.,CSARGGGPYNYGYTF,TGCAGTGCTAGAGGGGGAGGACCTTACAACTATGGCTACACCTTC
TRBV19,.,TRBJ1-5,.,CASSIVPGEDQPQHF,TGTGCCAGTAGTATAGTCCCGGGAGAAGATCAGCCCCAGCATTTT
TRBV20-1,.,TRBJ2-5,.,CSARSDLRAETQYF,TGCAGTGCTAGGTCCGACTTGAGGGCAGAGACCCAGTACTTC
TRBV14,.,TRBJ2-3,.,CASSQAAYLTGTQYF,TGTGCCAGCAGCCAAGCGGCCTACCTCACAGGTACGCAGTATTTT
TRBV20-1,.,TRBJ1-1,.,CSASTGTEAFF,TGCAGTGCTAGTACGGGCACTGAAGCTTTCTTT
TRBV6-5,.,TRBJ1-5,.,CASTNQGNQPQHF,TGTGCCAGCACAAACCAGGGTAATCAGCCCCAGCATTTT